The clone carrying this TCR beta chain was detected many times. The antigen is not known. TCRdb redid the calling of the 5' RACE reads with MiXCR, one entry per CDR3 protein. Here the sample spans under 400,000 distinct CDR3 sequences, under 14% being singletons. This entry comes from a study of CD8 T cells in ankylosing spondylitis. Study results and caveats: A TCR beta motif made of about eight highly homologous variants seemed typical of ankylosing spondylitis blood.

The CDR3 length is 14 residues. The V end was cut by 2 bases, the J end by 1 base, with 7 bases between. Looked up from germline, CDR1 is MNHEY and CDR2 is SMNVEV (reference sequence). The chain couples TRBV27 to TRBJ2-3; TRBD2 might be the D (5 bases). Source material: blood, either unsorted or a sorted T cell fraction (not recorded which). This receptor was identified in a female donor with ankylosing spondylitis or in good health (not recorded which). In DNA, the CDR3 is TGTGCCAGCAGTTTAGGACTGGGCACAGATACGCAGTATTTT. Translated, it gives CASSLGLGTDTQYF.